One T cell receptor beta chain is described in this entry. Its antigen is currently unknown. This specimen belongs to a study of beta chain features in type 1 diabetes. In the study overall: There was similarity between patients and healthy donors in age, gender and cell yields. The study, taken as a whole, reports: Among patients, naive, central memory and Treg TCRB repertoires appeared more similar than among healthy donors. The study found moderately but significantly shorter TCRB CDR3s in all four CD4+ subsets of Type 1 diabetes patients.

The study reverse transcribed the entire isolated RNA, so it sequenced expressed TCRB transcripts. Sequenced by immunoSEQ multiplex PCR; TCRdb stores in-frame clones only, minus some. The data show under 300,000 clones, with approximately 13% seen just once and approximately 0.02% held by the top ten. Sequencing was done on a sample of naive CD4+ T cells from blood. This receptor was obtained from a man aged 30 to 45 with type 1 diabetes.

The CDR3 protein is CASSWERGETQYF. The DNA for the CDR3 is TGTGCCAGCAGCTGGGAACGAGGGGAGACCCAGTACTTC. The rearrangement uses TRBV5-6 and TRBJ2-5; D possibly corresponds to TRBD2 (5 bases). From germline, CDR1 is SGHDT and CDR2 YYEEEE. There are 13 residues in the CDR3. The V end was cut by 3 bases, the J end by 5 bases, with 11 bases between.